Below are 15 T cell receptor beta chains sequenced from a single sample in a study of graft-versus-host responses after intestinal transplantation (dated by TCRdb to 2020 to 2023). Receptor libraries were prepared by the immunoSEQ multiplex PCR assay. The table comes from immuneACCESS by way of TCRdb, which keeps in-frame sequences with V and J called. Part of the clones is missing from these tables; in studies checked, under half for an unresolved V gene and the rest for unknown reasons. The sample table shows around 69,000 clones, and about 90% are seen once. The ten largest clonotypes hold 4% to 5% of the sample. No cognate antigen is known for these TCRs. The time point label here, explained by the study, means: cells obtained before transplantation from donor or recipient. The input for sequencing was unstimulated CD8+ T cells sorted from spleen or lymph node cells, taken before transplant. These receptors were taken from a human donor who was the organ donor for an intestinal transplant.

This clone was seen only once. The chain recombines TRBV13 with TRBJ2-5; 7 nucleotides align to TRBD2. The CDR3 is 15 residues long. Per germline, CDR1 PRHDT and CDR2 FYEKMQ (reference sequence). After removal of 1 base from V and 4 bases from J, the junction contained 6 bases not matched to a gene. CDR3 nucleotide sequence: TGTGCCAGCAGCTTAGCCGAGGGAGGGTCAGAGACCCAGTACTTC. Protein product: CASSLAEGGSETQYF.

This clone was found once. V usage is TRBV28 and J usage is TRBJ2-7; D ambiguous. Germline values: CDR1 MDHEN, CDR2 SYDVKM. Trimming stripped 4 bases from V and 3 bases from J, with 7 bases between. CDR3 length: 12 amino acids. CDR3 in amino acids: CASSSLNYEQYV. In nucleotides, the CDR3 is TGTGCCAGCAGTTCCCTAAACTACGAGCAGTACGTC.

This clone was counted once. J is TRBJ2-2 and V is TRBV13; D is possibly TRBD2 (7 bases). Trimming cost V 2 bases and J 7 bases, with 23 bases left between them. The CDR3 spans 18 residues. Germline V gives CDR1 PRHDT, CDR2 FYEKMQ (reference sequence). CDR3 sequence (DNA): TGTGCCAGCAGCTTATTTTCCCGGCGGGGGCCTCCCGTCGGGGAGCTGTTTTTT. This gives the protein CASSLFSRRGPPVGELFF.

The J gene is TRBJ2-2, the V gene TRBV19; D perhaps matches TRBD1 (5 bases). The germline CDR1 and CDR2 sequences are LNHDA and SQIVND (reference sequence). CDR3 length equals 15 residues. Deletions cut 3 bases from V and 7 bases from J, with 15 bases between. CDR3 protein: CASSISAGPHGELFF. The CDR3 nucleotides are TGTGCCAGTAGTATCTCGGCAGGGCCCCACGGGGAGCTGTTTTTT. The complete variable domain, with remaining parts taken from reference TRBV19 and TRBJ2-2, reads DGGITQSPKYLFRKEGQNVTLSCEQNLNHDAMYWYRQDPGQGLRLIYYSQIVNDFQKGDIAEGYSVSREKKESFPLTVTSAQKNPTAFYLCASSISAGPHGELFFGEGSRLTVL.

CDR3 sequence: CASSWGGQGGNEQFF. The CDR3 region has the DNA TGTGCCAGCAGCTGGGGAGGACAGGGGGGTAATGAGCAGTTCTTC. This chain connects TRBV6-5 to TRBJ2-1, with 10 bases aligning to TRBD1. The germline CDR1 and CDR2 sequences are MNHEY and SVGAGI. The trim removed 6 bases at V and 7 bases at J, leaving 9 bases unmatched. CDR3 length: 15 amino acids.

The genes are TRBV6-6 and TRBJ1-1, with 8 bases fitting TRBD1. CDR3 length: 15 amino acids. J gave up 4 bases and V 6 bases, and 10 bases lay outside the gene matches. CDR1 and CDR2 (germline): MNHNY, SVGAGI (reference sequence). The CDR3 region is CASSITGGRGTEAFF. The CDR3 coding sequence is TGTGCCAGCAGCATAACAGGGGGGAGAGGCACTGAAGCTTTCTTT.

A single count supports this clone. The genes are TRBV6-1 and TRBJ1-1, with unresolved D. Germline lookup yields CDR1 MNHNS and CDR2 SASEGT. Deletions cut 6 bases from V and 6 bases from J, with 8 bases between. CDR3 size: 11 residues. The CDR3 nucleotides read TGTGCCAGCAGCCAGGCCGCTGAAGCTTTCTTT. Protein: CASSQAAEAFF.

The CDR3, as DNA: TGTGCCAGCAGTTTACTAGCGGGGGGGTTCTCCGAAGAGACCCAGTACTTC. Its translation is CASSLLAGGFSEETQYF. This chain uses TRBV28 with TRBJ2-5; 12 nucleotides align to TRBD2. CDR3 size: 17 residues. J gave up 3 bases and V 2 bases, and 7 bases lay outside the gene matches. Germline V gene data show CDR1 as MDHEN and CDR2 as SYDVKM.

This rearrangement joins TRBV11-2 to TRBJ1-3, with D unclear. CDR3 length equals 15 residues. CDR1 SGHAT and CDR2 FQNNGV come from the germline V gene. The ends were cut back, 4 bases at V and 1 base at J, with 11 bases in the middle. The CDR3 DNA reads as TGTGCCAGCAGCTCCGGAGGAGGGTCTGGAAACACCATATATTTT. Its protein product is CASSSGGGSGNTIYF.

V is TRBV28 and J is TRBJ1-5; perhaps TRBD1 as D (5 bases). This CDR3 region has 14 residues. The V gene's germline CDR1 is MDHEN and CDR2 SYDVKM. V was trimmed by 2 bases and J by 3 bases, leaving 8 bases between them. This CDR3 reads CASSLQGPNQPQHF. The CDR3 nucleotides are TGTGCCAGCAGTTTACAGGGTCCCAATCAGCCCCAGCATTTT. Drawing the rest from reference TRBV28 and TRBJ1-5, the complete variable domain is DVKVTQSSRYLVKRTGEKVFLECVQDMDHENMFWYRQDPGLGLRLIYFSYDVKMKEKGDIPEGYSVSREKKERFSLILESASTNQTSMYLCASSLQGPNQPQHFGDGTRLSIL.

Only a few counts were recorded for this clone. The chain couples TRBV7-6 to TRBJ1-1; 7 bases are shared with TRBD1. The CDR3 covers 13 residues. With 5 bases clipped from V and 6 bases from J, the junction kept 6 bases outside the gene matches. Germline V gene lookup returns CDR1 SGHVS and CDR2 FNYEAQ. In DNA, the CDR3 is TGTGCCAGCAGCCACGACAGGGACGCTGAAGCTTTCTTT. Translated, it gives CASSHDRDAEAFF. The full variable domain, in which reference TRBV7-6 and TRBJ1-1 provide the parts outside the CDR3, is GAGVSQSPRYKVTKRGQDVALRCDPISGHVSLYWYRQALGQGPEFLTYFNYEAQQDKSGLPNDRFSAERPEGSISTLTIQRTEQRDSAMYRCASSHDRDAEAFFGQGTRLTVV.

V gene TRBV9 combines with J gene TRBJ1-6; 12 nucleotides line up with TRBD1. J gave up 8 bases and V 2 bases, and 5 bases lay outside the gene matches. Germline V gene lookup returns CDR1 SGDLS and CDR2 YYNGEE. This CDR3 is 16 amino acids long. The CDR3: CASSVGTGGVDSPLHF. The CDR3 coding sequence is TGTGCCAGCAGCGTGGGGACAGGGGGCGTTGATTCACCCCTCCACTTT.

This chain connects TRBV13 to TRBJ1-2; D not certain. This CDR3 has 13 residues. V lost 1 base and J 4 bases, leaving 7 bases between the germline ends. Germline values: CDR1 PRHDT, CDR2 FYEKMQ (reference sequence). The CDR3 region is CASSLEGSYGYTF. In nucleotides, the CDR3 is TGTGCCAGCAGCTTAGAAGGGAGCTATGGCTACACCTTC.

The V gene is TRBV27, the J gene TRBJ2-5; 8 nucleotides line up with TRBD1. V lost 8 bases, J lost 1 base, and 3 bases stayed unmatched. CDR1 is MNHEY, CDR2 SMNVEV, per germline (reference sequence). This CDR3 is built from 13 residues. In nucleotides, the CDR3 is TGTGCCAGCGGAGGACAGGGCCAAGAGACCCAGTACTTC. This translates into CASGGQGQETQYF.

This CDR3 is CATSTYRGSNQPQHF. CDR3 nucleotide sequence: TGTGCCACCAGCACGTACAGGGGTAGCAATCAGCCCCAGCATTTT. The rearrangement joins TRBV15 to TRBJ1-5, with 7 bases that match TRBD1. Looked up from germline, CDR1 is LNHNV and CDR2 is YYDKDF (reference sequence). The CDR3 contains 15 residues. J lost 0 bases, V lost 4 bases, and 3 bases had no gene match.